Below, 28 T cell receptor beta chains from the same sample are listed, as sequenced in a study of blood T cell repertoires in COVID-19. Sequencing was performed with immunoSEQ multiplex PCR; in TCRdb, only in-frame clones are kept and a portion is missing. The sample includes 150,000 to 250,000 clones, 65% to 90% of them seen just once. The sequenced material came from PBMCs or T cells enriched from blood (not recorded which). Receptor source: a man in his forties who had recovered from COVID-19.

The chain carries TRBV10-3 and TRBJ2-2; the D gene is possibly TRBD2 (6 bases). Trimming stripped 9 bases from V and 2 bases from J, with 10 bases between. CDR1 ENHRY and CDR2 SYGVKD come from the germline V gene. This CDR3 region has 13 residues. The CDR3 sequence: CAISGANTGELFF. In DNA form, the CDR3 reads TGTGCCATTAGCGGAGCCAACACCGGGGAGCTGTTTTTT.

The chain's CDR3 is CASSVDEGATYEQYF. As DNA, the CDR3 is TGTGCCAGCAGCGTAGACGAGGGGGCAACCTACGAGCAGTACTTC. The chain couples TRBV9 to TRBJ2-7; 7 bases map to TRBD1. Per the germline V gene, CDR1 is SGDLS and CDR2 is YYNGEE. CDR3 length: 15 amino acids. J gave up 2 bases and V 0 bases, and 5 bases lay outside the gene matches.

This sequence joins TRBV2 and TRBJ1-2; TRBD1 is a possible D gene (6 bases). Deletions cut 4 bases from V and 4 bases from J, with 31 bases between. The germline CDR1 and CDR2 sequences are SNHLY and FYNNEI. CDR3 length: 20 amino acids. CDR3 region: CASSAIPPGQPLATFYGYTF. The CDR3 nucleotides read TGTGCCAGCAGTGCCATTCCTCCGGGACAACCCCTCGCAACCTTCTATGGCTACACCTTC.

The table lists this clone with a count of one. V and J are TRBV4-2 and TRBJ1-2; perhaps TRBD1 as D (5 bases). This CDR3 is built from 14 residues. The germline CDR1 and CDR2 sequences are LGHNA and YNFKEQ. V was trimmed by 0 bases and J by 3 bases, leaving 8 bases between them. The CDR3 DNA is TGTGCCAGCAGCCAAGACTGGGGGGACTATGGCTACACCTTC. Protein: CASSQDWGDYGYTF.

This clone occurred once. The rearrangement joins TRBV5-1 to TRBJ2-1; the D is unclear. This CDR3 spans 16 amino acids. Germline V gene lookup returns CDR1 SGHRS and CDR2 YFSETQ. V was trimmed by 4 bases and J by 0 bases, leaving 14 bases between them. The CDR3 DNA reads TGCGCCAGCAGCCTAAACCCTACAGACTCCTACAATGAGCAGTTCTTC. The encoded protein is CASSLNPTDSYNEQFF.

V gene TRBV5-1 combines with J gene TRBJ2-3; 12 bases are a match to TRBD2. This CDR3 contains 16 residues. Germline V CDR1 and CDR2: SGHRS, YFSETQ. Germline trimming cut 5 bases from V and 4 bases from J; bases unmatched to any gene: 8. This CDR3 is CASRHLAGGPSDTQYF. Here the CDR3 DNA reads TGCGCCAGCAGACACCTAGCGGGAGGGCCCTCAGATACGCAGTATTTT. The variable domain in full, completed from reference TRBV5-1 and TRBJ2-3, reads KAGVTQTPRYLIKTRGQQVTLSCSPISGHRSVSWYQQTPGQGLQFLFEYFSETQRNKGNFPGRFSGRQFSNSRSEMNVSTLELGDSALYLCASRHLAGGPSDTQYFGPGTRLTVL.

The CDR3 region is CASSLYGDSSSYEQYF. The CDR3 nucleotides are TGTGCCAGCAGTTTATATGGGGACTCCTCCTCCTACGAGCAGTACTTC. The chain has TRBV28 and TRBJ2-7, with D perhaps TRBD2 (6 bases). Trimming cost V 1 base and J 0 bases, with 13 bases left between them. The CDR3 is made up of 16 amino acids. The V gene's germline CDR1 is MDHEN and CDR2 SYDVKM.

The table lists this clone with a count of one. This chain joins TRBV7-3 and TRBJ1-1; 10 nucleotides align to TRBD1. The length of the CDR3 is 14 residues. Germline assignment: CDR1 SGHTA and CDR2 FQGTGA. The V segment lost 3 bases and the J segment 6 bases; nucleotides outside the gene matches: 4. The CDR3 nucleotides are TGTGCCAGCAGCTTTGATGGACAGGGGGCTGAAGCTTTCTTT. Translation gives CASSFDGQGAEAFF.

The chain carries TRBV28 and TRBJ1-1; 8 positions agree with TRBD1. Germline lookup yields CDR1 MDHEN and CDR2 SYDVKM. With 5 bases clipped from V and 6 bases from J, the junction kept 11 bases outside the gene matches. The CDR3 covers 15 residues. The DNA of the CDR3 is TGTGCCAGCAGTATTCTCAGGGGGCGCAGAGCTGAAGCTTTCTTT. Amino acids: CASSILRGRRAEAFF.

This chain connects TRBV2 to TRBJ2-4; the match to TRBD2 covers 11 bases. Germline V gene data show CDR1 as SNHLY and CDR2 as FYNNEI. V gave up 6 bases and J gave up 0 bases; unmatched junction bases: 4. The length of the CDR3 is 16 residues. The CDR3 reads CASRETSGIAKNIQYF. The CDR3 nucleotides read TGTGCCAGCAGAGAGACTAGCGGGATAGCCAAAAACATTCAGTACTTC.

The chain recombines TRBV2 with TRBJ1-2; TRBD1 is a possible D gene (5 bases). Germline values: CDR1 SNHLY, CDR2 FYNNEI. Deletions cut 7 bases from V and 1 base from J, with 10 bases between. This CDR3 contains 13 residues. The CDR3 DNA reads TGTGCCAGCATTCCCGACAGTAACTATGGCTACACCTTC. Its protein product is CASIPDSNYGYTF.

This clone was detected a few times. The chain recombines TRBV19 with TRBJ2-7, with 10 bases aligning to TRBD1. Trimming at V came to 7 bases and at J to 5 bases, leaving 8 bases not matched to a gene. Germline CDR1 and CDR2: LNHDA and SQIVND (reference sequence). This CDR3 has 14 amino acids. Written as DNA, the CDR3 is TGTGCCAGTACTCCTGGGACAGGGGTCAACGAGCAGTACTTC. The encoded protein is CASTPGTGVNEQYF. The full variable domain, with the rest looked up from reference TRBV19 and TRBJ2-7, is DGGITQSPKYLFRKEGQNVTLSCEQNLNHDAMYWYRQDPGQGLRLIYYSQIVNDFQKGDIAEGYSVSREKKESFPLTVTSAQKNPTAFYLCASTPGTGVNEQYFGPGTRLTVT.

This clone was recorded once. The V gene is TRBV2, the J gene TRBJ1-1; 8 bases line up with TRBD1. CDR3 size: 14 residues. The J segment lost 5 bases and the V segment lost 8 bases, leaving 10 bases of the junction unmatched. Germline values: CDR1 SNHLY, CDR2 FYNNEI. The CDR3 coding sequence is TGTGCCAGCGAAGAGGACAGGGAGGTGACTGAAGCTTTCTTT. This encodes CASEEDREVTEAFF.

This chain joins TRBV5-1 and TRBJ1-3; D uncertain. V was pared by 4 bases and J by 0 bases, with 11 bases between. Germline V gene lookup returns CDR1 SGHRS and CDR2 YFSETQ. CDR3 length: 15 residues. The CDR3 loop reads CASSPMGDSGNTIYF. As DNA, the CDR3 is TGCGCCAGCAGCCCGATGGGAGACTCTGGAAACACCATATATTTT. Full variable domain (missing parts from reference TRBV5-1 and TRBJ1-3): KAGVTQTPRYLIKTRGQQVTLSCSPISGHRSVSWYQQTPGQGLQFLFEYFSETQRNKGNFPGRFSGRQFSNSRSEMNVSTLELGDSALYLCASSPMGDSGNTIYFGEGSWLTVV.

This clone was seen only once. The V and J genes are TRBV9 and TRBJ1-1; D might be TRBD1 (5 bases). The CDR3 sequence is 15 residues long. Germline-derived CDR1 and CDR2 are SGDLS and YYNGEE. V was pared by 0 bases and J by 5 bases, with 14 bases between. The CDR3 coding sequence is TGTGCCAGCAGCGTAGGTGGGGGGTTCGTGACTGAAGCTTTCTTT. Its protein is CASSVGGGFVTEAFF.

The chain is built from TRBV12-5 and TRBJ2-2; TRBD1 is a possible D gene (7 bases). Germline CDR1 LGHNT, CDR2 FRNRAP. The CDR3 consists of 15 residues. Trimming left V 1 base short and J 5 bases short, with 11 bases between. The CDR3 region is CASGLGQGGTGELFF. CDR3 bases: TGTGCTAGTGGTTTGGGACAGGGAGGAACCGGGGAGCTGTTTTTT.

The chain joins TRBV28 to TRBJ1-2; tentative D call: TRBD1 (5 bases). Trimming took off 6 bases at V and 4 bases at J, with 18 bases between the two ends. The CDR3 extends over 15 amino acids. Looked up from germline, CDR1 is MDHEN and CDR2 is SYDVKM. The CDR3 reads CASRLGGGAVYGYTF. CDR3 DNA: TGTGCCAGCAGGTTAGGCGGGGGAGCAGTCTATGGCTACACCTTC.

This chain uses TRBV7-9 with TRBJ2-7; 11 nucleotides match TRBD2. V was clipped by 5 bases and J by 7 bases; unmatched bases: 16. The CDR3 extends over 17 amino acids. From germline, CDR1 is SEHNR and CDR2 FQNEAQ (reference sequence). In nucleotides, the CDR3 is TGTGCCAGCAGCCCAAGACTAGCGGGAAGTGGGCCGGGTGAGCAGTACGTC. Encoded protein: CASSPRLAGSGPGEQYV.

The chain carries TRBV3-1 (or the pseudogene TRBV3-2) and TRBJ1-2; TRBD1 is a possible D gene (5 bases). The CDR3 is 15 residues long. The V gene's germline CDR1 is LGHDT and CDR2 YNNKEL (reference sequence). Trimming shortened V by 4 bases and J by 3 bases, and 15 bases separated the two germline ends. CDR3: CASSRDRGRDYGYTF. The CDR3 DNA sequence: TGTGCCAGCAGCCGGGATAGGGGCCGAGACTATGGCTACACCTTC.

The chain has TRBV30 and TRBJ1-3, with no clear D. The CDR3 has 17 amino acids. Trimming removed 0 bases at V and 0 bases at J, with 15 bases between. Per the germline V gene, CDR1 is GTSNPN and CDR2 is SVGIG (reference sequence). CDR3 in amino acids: CAWSVGGSPSSGNTIYF. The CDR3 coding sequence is TGTGCCTGGAGTGTTGGAGGGAGCCCGAGCTCTGGAAACACCATATATTTT.

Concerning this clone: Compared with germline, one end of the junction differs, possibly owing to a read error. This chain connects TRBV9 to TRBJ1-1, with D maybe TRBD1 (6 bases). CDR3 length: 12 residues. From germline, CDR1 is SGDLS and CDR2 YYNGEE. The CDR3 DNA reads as TGTGCCAGCAGCGTATTGAGGGGGTTCCCCCTCTTT. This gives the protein CASSVLRGFPLF.

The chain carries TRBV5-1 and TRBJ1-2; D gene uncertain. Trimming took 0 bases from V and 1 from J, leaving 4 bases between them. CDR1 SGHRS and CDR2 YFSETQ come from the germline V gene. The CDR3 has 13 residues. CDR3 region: CASSLDSNYGYTF. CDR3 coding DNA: TGCGCCAGCAGCTTGGACAGTAACTATGGCTACACCTTC.

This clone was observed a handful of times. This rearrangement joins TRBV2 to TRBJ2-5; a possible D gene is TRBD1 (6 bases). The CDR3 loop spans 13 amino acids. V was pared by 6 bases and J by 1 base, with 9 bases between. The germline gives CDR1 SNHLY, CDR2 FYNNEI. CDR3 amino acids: CASRRQVQETQYF. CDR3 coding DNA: TGTGCCAGCAGGAGACAGGTCCAAGAGACCCAGTACTTC.

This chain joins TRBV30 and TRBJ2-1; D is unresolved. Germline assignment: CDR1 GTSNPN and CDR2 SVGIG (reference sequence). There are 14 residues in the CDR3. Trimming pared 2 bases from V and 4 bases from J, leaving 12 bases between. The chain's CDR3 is CAWSRSIFYNEQFF. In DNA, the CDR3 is TGTGCCTGGAGTCGGTCGATTTTTTACAATGAGCAGTTCTTC.

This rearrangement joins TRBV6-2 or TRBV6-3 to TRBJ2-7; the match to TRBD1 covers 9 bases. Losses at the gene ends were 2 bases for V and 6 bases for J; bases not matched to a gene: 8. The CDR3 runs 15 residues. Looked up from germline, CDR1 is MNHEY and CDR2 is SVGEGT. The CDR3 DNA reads TGTGCCAGCAGTTACATCCCGGGACAGGGCATCGAGCAGTACGTC. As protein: CASSYIPGQGIEQYV.

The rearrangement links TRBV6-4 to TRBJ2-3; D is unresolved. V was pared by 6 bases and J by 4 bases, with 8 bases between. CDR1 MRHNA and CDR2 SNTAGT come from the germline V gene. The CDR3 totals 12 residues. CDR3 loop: CASRGESDTQYF. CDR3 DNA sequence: TGTGCCAGCAGGGGCGAATCAGATACGCAGTATTTT.

This CDR3 reads CASSLRTSPPYEQYV. Here the CDR3 DNA reads TGTGCCAGCAGCTTGCGGACTTCTCCCCCCTACGAGCAGTACGTC. The chain carries TRBV7-9 and TRBJ2-7, with a weak D call TRBD2 (5 bases). The length of the CDR3 is 15 residues. The V end lost 3 bases, the J end lost 2 bases, and 14 bases lay between the germline ends. CDR1 SEHNR and CDR2 FQNEAQ come from the germline V gene (reference sequence).

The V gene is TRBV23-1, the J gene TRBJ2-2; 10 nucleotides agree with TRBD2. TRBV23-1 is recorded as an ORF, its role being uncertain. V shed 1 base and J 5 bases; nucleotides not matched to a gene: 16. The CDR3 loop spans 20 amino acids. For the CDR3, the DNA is TGCGCCAGCAGTCAATGGGAGGAGGGACCTAGCGGGAGATGGACCGGGGAGCTGTTTTTT. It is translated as CASSQWEEGPSGRWTGELFF.